This TCR beta chain was sequenced during a study of response to subunit inactivated influenza vaccine. General study results and limits: It was the authors' suggestion that each seasonal influenza vaccination recruits few new T cells.

This clonotype was observed a handful of times. Its antigen is still unknown. TCRdb fed the RT-PCR reads into MiXCR, producing one record per CDR3 protein. Among hundreds of thousands of distinct CDR3 sequences listed, about 12% were seen once. The CDR3 sequence is 17 residues long. The junction had 12 bases not matched to a gene; V was cut back by 6 bases and J by 0 bases. Germline lookup yields CDR1 SGHVS and CDR2 FQNEAQ. The material sequenced was PBMCs from blood, taken on the day of vaccination. The genes are TRBV7-8 and TRBJ2-3; 7 bases fit TRBD1. The clonotype originates from a man in his fifties who received an inactivated influenza vaccine. The chain's CDR3 is CASRPSTGVISTDTQYF. The CDR3 DNA reads as TGTGCCAGCAGACCATCAACAGGGGTAATTAGCACAGATACGCAGTATTTT.